One and the same sample provided the 5 T cell receptor beta chains below, sequenced in a study of blood T cell repertoires in COVID-19. Sequencing was performed with immunoSEQ multiplex PCR; in TCRdb, only in-frame clones are kept and a portion is missing. The sample records 250,000 to 350,000 clones, about nine tenths being singletons. Specimen: peripheral blood. The source of these receptors is a woman in her twenties or thirties with COVID-19, enrolled during active disease.

To note about this clone: The same CDR3 is also encoded by other DNA sequences in this sample. The rearrangement joins TRBV19 to TRBJ2-1, with D uncertain. V was clipped by 4 bases and J by 4 bases, with 8 bases between them. This CDR3 is built from 13 residues. Germline CDR1 and CDR2: LNHDA and SQIVND (reference sequence). The CDR3, as DNA: TGTGCCAGTAGTAGGTTAGTTTACAATGAGCAGTTCTTC. Its protein product is CASSRLVYNEQFF. The variable domain in full, completed from reference TRBV19 and TRBJ2-1, reads DGGITQSPKYLFRKEGQNVTLSCEQNLNHDAMYWYRQDPGQGLRLIYYSQIVNDFQKGDIAEGYSVSREKKESFPLTVTSAQKNPTAFYLCASSRLVYNEQFFGPGTRLTVL.

V is TRBV28 and J is TRBJ2-7; 7 bases match TRBD1. V shed 6 bases and J 0 bases; nucleotides not matched to a gene: 8. The CDR3 runs to 15 residues. Germline V CDR1 and CDR2: MDHEN, SYDVKM. The CDR3: CASSSSDRSSYEQYF. DNA for the CDR3: TGTGCCAGCAGCTCATCGGACAGGAGCTCCTACGAGCAGTACTTC.

This sequence joins TRBV11-2 and TRBJ1-6, with D maybe TRBD1 (5 bases). V lost 1 base and J lost 7, with 14 bases in between. The CDR3 has 16 amino acids. Germline lookup yields CDR1 SGHAT and CDR2 FQNNGV. The CDR3, as DNA: TGTGCCAGCAGCTTAGGTTCCGGGGGGGGAAATTCACCCCTCCACTTT. Translating gives CASSLGSGGGNSPLHF.

The gene calls are TRBV28 and TRBJ2-1; 10 bases fit TRBD2. V gave up 3 bases and J gave up 6 bases; unmatched junction bases: 14. This CDR3 region has 18 residues. CDR1 is MDHEN and CDR2 is SYDVKM in the germline V gene. CDR3 in DNA: TGTGCCAGCAGTTTGGGGCTAGCGGGAGAGGGGGCGGGCAATGAGCAGTTCTTC. Its translation: CASSLGLAGEGAGNEQFF. The whole variable domain, remainder taken from reference TRBV28 and TRBJ2-1, is DVKVTQSSRYLVKRTGEKVFLECVQDMDHENMFWYRQDPGLGLRLIYFSYDVKMKEKGDIPEGYSVSREKKERFSLILESASTNQTSMYLCASSLGLAGEGAGNEQFFGPGTRLTVL.

The chain carries TRBV11-2 and TRBJ1-5; D gene uncertain. The CDR3 has 15 residues. The germline V gene encodes CDR1 SGHAT and CDR2 FQNNGV. V lost 3 bases and J 7 bases, leaving 16 bases between the germline ends. CDR3: CASSLLPRFLQPQHF. CDR3 DNA sequence: TGTGCCAGCAGCTTGCTTCCGCGGTTTTTGCAGCCCCAGCATTTT.